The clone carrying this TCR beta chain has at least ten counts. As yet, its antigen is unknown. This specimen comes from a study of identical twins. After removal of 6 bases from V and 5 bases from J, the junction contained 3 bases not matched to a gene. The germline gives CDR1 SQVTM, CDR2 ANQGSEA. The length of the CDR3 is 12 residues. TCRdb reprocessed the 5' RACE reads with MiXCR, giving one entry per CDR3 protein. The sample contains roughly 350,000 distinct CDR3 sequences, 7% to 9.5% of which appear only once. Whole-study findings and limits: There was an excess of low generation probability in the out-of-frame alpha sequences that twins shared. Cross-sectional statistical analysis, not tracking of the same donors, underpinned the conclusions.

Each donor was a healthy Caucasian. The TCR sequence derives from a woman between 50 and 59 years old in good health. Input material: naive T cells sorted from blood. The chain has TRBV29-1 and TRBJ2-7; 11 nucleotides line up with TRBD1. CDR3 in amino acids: CSVRTGGDEQYF. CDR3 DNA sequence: TGCAGCGTAAGGACAGGGGGCGACGAGCAGTACTTC.